A single sample is the source of the 3 T cell receptor beta chains below, sequenced in a study of T-cell memory formation after mild COVID-19. TCRdb recomputed calls from the 5' RACE reads with MiXCR, one row per CDR3 protein. The sample has approximately 290,000 distinct CDR3 sequences; roughly 19% are singletons. Sequencing used PBMCs or a T cell subset sorted from them (not recorded which). The receptors were sampled from a man aged 18 to 30 who had mild COVID-19 (a few samples of this study predate the infection). Cell type and time point are not known.

V is TRBV20-1 and J is TRBJ2-3, with D hard to call. Germline V gene lookup returns CDR1 DFQATT and CDR2 SNEGSKA (reference sequence). V lost 2 bases and J 2 bases, leaving 2 bases between the germline ends. This CDR3 has 11 residues. This CDR3 is CSARNTDTQYF. The CDR3 nucleotides read TGCAGTGCTAGAAACACAGATACGCAGTATTTT.

The CDR3 coding sequence is TGTGCCAGCAGCCCGGACAGCAGAGGGGTAGCTTTCTTT. The encoded protein is CASSPDSRGVAFF. J is TRBJ1-1 and V is TRBV7-9, with a possible D match to TRBD1 (6 bases). The germline CDR1 and CDR2 sequences are SEHNR and FQNEAQ (reference sequence). The CDR3 is 13 residues long. The V and J ends lost 5 bases and 10 bases respectively, with 17 bases between them.

This clonotype was seen only a few times. The chain is built from TRBV18 and TRBJ1-1, with D maybe TRBD1 (6 bases). The CDR3 consists of 15 residues. Germline V gene lookup returns CDR1 KGHSH and CDR2 LQKENI. V was pared by 1 base and J by 3 bases, with 12 bases between. The CDR3 sequence: CASSPRTQGHTEAFF. CDR3 sequence (DNA): TGTGCCAGCTCACCACGAACACAGGGACACACTGAAGCTTTCTTT.